The 18 T cell receptor beta chains given below trace back to one sample, sequenced in a study of chemoradiotherapy in HPV16-positive cancers. The protocol was immunoSEQ multiplex PCR, while the TCRdb copy is restricted to in-frame clones and leaves out a portion. In the table there are roughly 16,000 clones, 79% of which are singletons. Sample acquisition took place from a patient who underwent chemoradiotherapy. These receptor sequences come from a human donor with HPV-associated anogenital cancer.

This chain uses TRBV7-2 with TRBJ2-1; 9 positions match TRBD1. Germline V gene lookup returns CDR1 SGHTA and CDR2 FQGNSA. This CDR3 is 16 amino acids long. J lost 6 bases, V lost 1 base, and 7 bases had no gene match. The CDR3 DNA follows: TGTGCCAGCAGCTTAGGGGGGACAGGGTTTGCCAATGAGCAGTTCTTC. It encodes CASSLGGTGFANEQFF.

The chain recombines TRBV7-6 with TRBJ2-2, with D tentatively TRBD1 or TRBD2 (5 bases each). The V gene's germline CDR1 is SGHVS and CDR2 FNYEAQ. This CDR3 comprises 15 residues. The V end was cut by 7 bases, the J end by 6 bases, with 18 bases between. In nucleotides, the CDR3 is TGTGCCAGCACCCCGCTGGTGGGGGATGCCGGGGAGCTGTTTTTT. This sequence encodes CASTPLVGDAGELFF.

V is TRBV11-2 and J is TRBJ2-7; D not resolved. Germline V gives CDR1 SGHAT, CDR2 FQNNGV. This CDR3 has 13 residues. The germline V and J ends were trimmed by 3 bases and 4 bases, with 10 bases remaining between them. The CDR3 nucleotides are TGTGCCAGCAGCTTCCTTGGTTGGTACGAGCAGTACTTC. Translated, it gives CASSFLGWYEQYF.

The chain couples TRBV7-9 to TRBJ2-5; D is unclear. The CDR3 runs to 14 residues. The germline V gene encodes CDR1 SEHNR and CDR2 FQNEAQ (reference sequence). V dropped 2 bases and J dropped 2 bases, with 9 bases sitting between them. CDR3 protein: CASSLWPAQETQYF. CDR3 nucleotides: TGTGCCAGCAGCTTATGGCCGGCTCAAGAGACCCAGTACTTC. Combining the CDR3 with reference TRBV7-9 and TRBJ2-5 gives the whole variable domain DTGVSQNPRHKITKRGQNVTFRCDPISEHNRLYWYRQTLGQGPEFLTYFQNEAQLEKSRLLSDRFSAERPKGSFSTLEIQRTEQGDSAMYLCASSLWPAQETQYFGPGTRLLVL.

The rearrangement links TRBV4-1 to TRBJ2-7, with a possible D match to TRBD2 (7 bases). CDR1 is MGHRA, CDR2 YSYEKL, per germline. This CDR3 region has 15 residues. Trimming removed 4 bases at V and 4 bases at J, with 17 bases between. The CDR3 here is CASSPTGAGAYEQYF. CDR3 DNA sequence: TGCGCCAGCAGCCCGACCGGGGCGGGGGCTTACGAGCAGTACTTC.

The CDR3 region has the DNA TGTGCCAGCAGTTCATTCGACGAGCAGTACTTC. This sequence encodes CASSSFDEQYF. This chain links TRBV28 with TRBJ2-7; D gene uncertain. Germline V CDR1 and CDR2: MDHEN, SYDVKM. Between the trimmed V and J ends, which lost 4 bases and 5 bases, there was a span of 6 bases. The CDR3 totals 11 residues.

This clone appeared a single time. DNA for the CDR3: TGTGCCAGTAGTGATAGGGGACAGGTGAACTACGAGCAGTACTTC. Protein: CASSDRGQVNYEQYF. The chain recombines TRBV19 with TRBJ2-7, with TRBD1 matching 8 bases. Trimming removed 5 bases from V and 3 bases from J; junction bases left unmatched: 9. CDR3 length: 15 residues. Germline V CDR1 and CDR2: LNHDA, SQIVND (reference sequence). The full variable domain, rest sourced from reference TRBV19 and TRBJ2-7, is DGGITQSPKYLFRKEGQNVTLSCEQNLNHDAMYWYRQDPGQGLRLIYYSQIVNDFQKGDIAEGYSVSREKKESFPLTVTSAQKNPTAFYLCASSDRGQVNYEQYFGPGTRLTVT.

This clone occurred once. The chain joins TRBV28 to TRBJ2-3, with TRBD1 matching over 7 bases. V shed 6 bases and J 6 bases; nucleotides not matched to a gene: 6. Germline V CDR1 and CDR2: MDHEN, SYDVKM. The CDR3 extends over 13 amino acids. CDR3 protein: CASRRTGADTQYF. CDR3 in DNA: TGTGCCAGCAGACGAACAGGGGCCGATACGCAGTATTTT.

This clone was picked up a small number of times. The V gene is TRBV30, the J gene TRBJ1-2; the D gene is possibly TRBD1 (6 bases). Looked up from germline, CDR1 is GTSNPN and CDR2 is SVGIG (reference sequence). CDR3 size: 16 residues. Trimming left V 2 bases short and J 6 bases short, with 22 bases between. The CDR3 region has the DNA TGTGCCTGGAGTACCTACAGGGCCTGGAATACTCATGGCTACACCTTC. Amino acid sequence: CAWSTYRAWNTHGYTF.

This clone has just a few counts. The chain carries TRBV19 and TRBJ1-2, with a weak D call TRBD1 (5 bases). The CDR3 sequence is 12 residues long. Germline assignment: CDR1 LNHDA and CDR2 SQIVND (reference sequence). The ends were cut back, 6 bases at V and 7 bases at J, with 12 bases in the middle. CDR3 residues: CASSTMTAGYTF. CDR3 sequence (DNA): TGTGCCAGTAGCACCATGACAGCTGGCTACACCTTC.

For the CDR3, the DNA is TGTGCCAGCAGCTTAAGCGGCAGGGAGCAGTTCTTC. The encoded protein is CASSLSGREQFF. This chain connects TRBV5-6 to TRBJ2-1; D is perhaps TRBD2 (5 bases). Trimming shortened V by 2 bases and J by 10 bases, and 10 bases separated the two germline ends. The CDR3 covers 12 residues. Germline V gene data show CDR1 as SGHDT and CDR2 as YYEEEE.

This clone has only a few counts. The chain is built from TRBV6-5 and TRBJ1-6; TRBD1 might be the D (6 bases). Germline assignment: CDR1 MNHEY and CDR2 SVGAGI. The CDR3 spans 15 residues. Between the trimmed V and J ends, which lost 7 bases and 0 bases, there was a span of 10 bases. Here the CDR3 reads CASTEGGSYNSPLHF. The CDR3 DNA sequence: TGTGCCAGCACCGAAGGGGGCTCCTATAATTCACCCCTCCACTTT.

This clone has just a few counts. Here the CDR3 DNA reads TGTGCCAGCAGACCCGGGACTGCGGGAGGGTTCTTC. It yields the protein CASRPGTAGGFF. The chain couples TRBV28 to TRBJ2-1; 8 bases are a match to TRBD2. Germline CDR1 reads MDHEN; CDR2 reads SYDVKM. This CDR3 contains 12 residues. V trimming: 6 bases; J trimming: 15 bases; junction bases outside the gene matches: 10.

V and J are TRBV19 and TRBJ2-2, with TRBD2 matching over 7 bases. In germline, CDR1 is LNHDA, CDR2 SQIVND (reference sequence). V gave up 3 bases and J gave up 8 bases; unmatched junction bases: 9. This CDR3 contains 15 residues. This CDR3 is CASSMQRGSIGELFF. CDR3 DNA sequence: TGTGCCAGTAGTATGCAGCGGGGTAGTATAGGGGAGCTGTTTTTT.

The chain joins TRBV19 to TRBJ1-5, with no clear D. Deletions cut 5 bases from V and 4 bases from J, with 12 bases between. Germline V gene data show CDR1 as LNHDA and CDR2 as SQIVND (reference sequence). The CDR3 extends over 14 amino acids. This chain's CDR3 is CASSLRERNQPQHF. CDR3 nucleotides: TGTGCCAGTAGTCTCCGGGAAAGGAATCAGCCCCAGCATTTT.

The chain recombines TRBV5-4 with TRBJ1-1; 9 positions match TRBD1. Germline-derived CDR1 and CDR2 are SGHNT and YYREEE (reference sequence). The V segment lost 5 bases and the J segment 1 base; nucleotides outside the gene matches: 9. The CDR3 totals 16 residues. CDR3 region: CASSSTRGQGNTEAFF. The CDR3 DNA sequence: TGTGCCAGCAGTTCTACCCGGGGACAGGGGAACACTGAAGCTTTCTTT. Together with reference TRBV5-4 and TRBJ1-1, the CDR3 gives the full variable domain: ETGVTQSPTHLIKTRGQQVTLRCSSQSGHNTVSWYQQALGQGPQFIFQYYREEENGRGNFPPRFSGLQFPNYSSELNVNALELDDSALYLCASSSTRGQGNTEAFFGQGTRLTVV.

This chain links TRBV5-1 with TRBJ2-1, with 9 bases lining up with TRBD1. CDR3 length: 14 residues. V was clipped by 2 bases and J by 6 bases; unmatched bases: 3. Germline V CDR1 and CDR2: SGHRS, YFSETQ. CDR3 coding DNA: TGCGCCAGCAGCTTCGGACAGGGGTCCAATGAGCAGTTCTTC. Its translation is CASSFGQGSNEQFF.

The V gene is TRBV4-1, the J gene TRBJ1-2; D not certain. The CDR3 is 14 residues long. Germline V gene data show CDR1 as MGHRA and CDR2 as YSYEKL. Trimming pared 0 bases from V and 4 bases from J, leaving 9 bases between. CDR3 in amino acids: CASSQDLDGYGYTF. CDR3 DNA sequence: TGCGCCAGCAGCCAAGATTTGGACGGCTATGGCTACACCTTC.